What follows are 19 T cell receptor beta chains derived from one specimen sequenced in a study of T cell responses to AZD1222 COVID-19 vaccine. Assay used: immunoSEQ multiplex PCR; TCRdb lists only in-frame clones, some missing. The sample gives 45,000 to 65,000 clones, 80% of which show up once; approximately 5.2% is in the top ten. Sample: peripheral blood, taken 28 days after the second AZD1222 dose. Source of these receptors: an adult who received the AZD1222 COVID-19 vaccine.

The rearrangement links TRBV10-3 to TRBJ1-1, with 9 positions matching TRBD1. With V trimmed by 2 bases and J by 4 bases, 8 bases remained unmatched. The germline V gene has CDR1 ENHRY and CDR2 SYGVKD. This CDR3 spans 16 amino acids. CDR3 region: CAISENLQGAGTEAFF. As DNA, the CDR3 is TGTGCCATCAGTGAGAACTTACAGGGGGCTGGCACTGAAGCTTTCTTT.

V and J are TRBV5-1 and TRBJ1-1; tentative D call: TRBD1 (6 bases). Germline assignment: CDR1 SGHRS and CDR2 YFSETQ. The CDR3 consists of 13 residues. Trimming cost V 5 bases and J 5 bases, with 13 bases left between them. The CDR3 nucleotides read TGCGCCAGCAGTTTTTCTCAGGGGACTGAAGCTTTCTTT. This codes for CASSFSQGTEAFF.

The chain joins TRBV28 to TRBJ2-3, with 7 bases aligning to TRBD2. From germline, CDR1 is MDHEN and CDR2 SYDVKM. V trimming: 8 bases; J trimming: 5 bases; junction bases outside the gene matches: 4. The CDR3 consists of 12 residues. The CDR3 nucleotides read TGTGCCAGCTCTTGGGGGGGAGATACGCAGTATTTT. Translation: CASSWGGDTQYF.

The chain recombines TRBV5-1 with TRBJ1-5; 10 bases line up with TRBD1. CDR3 size: 16 residues. Unmatched junction bases numbered 3, after V lost 0 bases and J lost 3 bases. Germline lookup yields CDR1 SGHRS and CDR2 YFSETQ. DNA of the CDR3: TGCGCCAGCAGCTTGGGGGACAGGGGTTTCAATCAGCCCCAGCATTTT. Translation: CASSLGDRGFNQPQHF.

The V gene is TRBV5-4, the J gene TRBJ1-2, with D possibly matching TRBD1 (5 bases). Germline CDR1 is SGHNT and CDR2 is YYREEE (reference sequence). The V end was cut by 0 bases, the J end by 5 bases, with 14 bases between. This CDR3 contains 15 residues. Written as DNA, the CDR3 is TGTGCCAGCAGCTTGGAGGGGACTAAATCATATGGCTACACCTTC. Amino acid sequence: CASSLEGTKSYGYTF.

The chain links TRBV6-5 to TRBJ1-2; the D is unclear. The CDR3 is made up of 13 amino acids. The germline V and J ends were trimmed by 5 bases and 7 bases, with 14 bases remaining between them. Germline values: CDR1 MNHEY, CDR2 SVGAGI. CDR3 sequence (DNA): TGTGCCAGCAGTCCACCAAGGTTGGGTGGCTACACCTTC. As protein: CASSPPRLGGYTF.

This chain joins TRBV7-2 and TRBJ1-1, with no clear D. The germline CDR1 and CDR2 sequences are SGHTA and FQGNSA. Trimming removed 0 bases from V and 4 bases from J, with 15 bases in between. The CDR3 length is 16 residues. The CDR3 nucleotides read TGTGCCAGCAGCTTAGCAACGGCTGACCCCGGCACTGAAGCTTTCTTT. This codes for CASSLATADPGTEAFF. Filled out from reference TRBV7-2 and TRBJ1-1, the complete variable domain reads GAGVSQSPSNKVTEKGKDVELRCDPISGHTALYWYRQSLGQGLEFLIYFQGNSAPDKSGLPSDRFSAERTGGSVSTLTIQRTQQEDSAVYLCASSLATADPGTEAFFGQGTRLTVV.

V usage is TRBV2 and J usage is TRBJ2-3; 11 bases agree with TRBD2. V lost 7 bases, J lost 4 bases, and 7 bases stayed unmatched. The CDR3 consists of 15 residues. CDR1 SNHLY and CDR2 FYNNEI come from the germline V gene. CDR3: CASTPWTSGPDTQYF. The CDR3 region has the DNA TGTGCCAGCACCCCGTGGACTAGCGGGCCAGATACGCAGTATTTT.

The chain combines TRBV2 with TRBJ2-5; TRBD1 matches at 11 bases. Per germline, CDR1 SNHLY and CDR2 FYNNEI. The trim removed 6 bases at V and 1 base at J, leaving 4 bases unmatched. The CDR3 contains 15 residues. The chain's CDR3 is CASSGDRGGQETQYF. For the CDR3, the DNA is TGTGCCAGCAGCGGGGACAGGGGGGGCCAAGAGACCCAGTACTTC.

The genes are TRBV10-1 and TRBJ2-1, with D hard to call. V gave up 3 bases and J gave up 3 bases, with 12 bases separating them. There are 15 residues in the CDR3. The germline V gene encodes CDR1 WNHNN and CDR2 SYGVQD (reference sequence). The CDR3 sequence is CASSDGSAGYNEQFF. The CDR3 coding sequence is TGCGCCAGCAGTGATGGCTCGGCCGGCTACAATGAGCAGTTCTTC.

The rearrangement links TRBV11-2 to TRBJ2-4; D remains ambiguous. Germline CDR1 and CDR2: SGHAT and FQNNGV. The ends were cut back, 5 bases at V and 6 bases at J, with 11 bases in the middle. The CDR3 is made up of 13 amino acids. CDR3 loop: CASSHNSGNIQYF. The CDR3 DNA is TGTGCCAGCAGCCACAATTCGGGAAACATTCAGTACTTC.

V usage is TRBV28 and J usage is TRBJ1-2; no clear D gene. Germline V gives CDR1 MDHEN, CDR2 SYDVKM. The V and J ends lost 2 bases and 7 bases respectively, with 11 bases between them. This CDR3 spans 13 amino acids. CDR3 sequence: CASSLERERGYTF. The CDR3 bases are TGTGCCAGCAGTTTAGAGAGGGAACGTGGCTACACCTTC.

This chain uses TRBV3-1 (or the pseudogene TRBV3-2) with TRBJ2-5, with D possibly being TRBD2 (6 bases). Germline V lookup: CDR1 LGHDT, CDR2 YNNKEL (reference sequence). The CDR3 is 13 residues long. V was pared by 7 bases and J by 7 bases, with 16 bases between. The CDR3 loop is CASIRRDLGTQYF. The CDR3 region has the DNA TGTGCCAGCATTAGGAGGGACCTCGGGACCCAGTACTTC.

The gene calls are TRBV11-2 and TRBJ2-7; 8 bases line up with TRBD1. Trimming removed 0 bases from V and 5 bases from J; junction bases left unmatched: 6. The CDR3 length is 15 residues. Germline lookup yields CDR1 SGHAT and CDR2 FQNNGV. In DNA form, the CDR3 reads TGTGCCAGCAGCTTAGAGGGCAGGGGGCGAGACGAGCAGTACGTC. Translated: CASSLEGRGRDEQYV.

The rearrangement uses TRBV4-1 and TRBJ2-2; D is ambiguous. The CDR3 sequence is 15 residues long. Trimming pared 2 bases from V and 0 bases from J, leaving 7 bases between. Germline loops: CDR1 MGHRA, CDR2 YSYEKL. CDR3 nucleotide sequence: TGCGCCAGCAGCCAACTTATAGCGAACACCGGGGAGCTGTTTTTT. Amino acid sequence: CASSQLIANTGELFF.

The chain uses TRBV11-2 and TRBJ2-3, with TRBD2 matching 11 bases. Germline V gives CDR1 SGHAT, CDR2 FQNNGV. V shed 5 bases and J 4 bases; nucleotides not matched to a gene: 8. CDR3 length: 16 residues. The CDR3 DNA is TGTGCCAGCAGCCTTAGCGGGAGGGCCGGGGCAGATACGCAGTATTTT. Translating gives CASSLSGRAGADTQYF.

The chain links TRBV7-2 to TRBJ2-3; weak D call: TRBD2 (6 bases). The V and J ends lost 5 bases and 2 bases respectively, with 14 bases between them. The CDR3 totals 15 residues. From germline, CDR1 is SGHTA and CDR2 FQGNSA. CDR3 DNA sequence: TGTGCCAGCAGCGTCGGGACTCCGTTCACAGATACGCAGTATTTT. Translating gives CASSVGTPFTDTQYF.

This chain joins TRBV2 and TRBJ2-1; the match to TRBD2 covers 15 bases. Germline assignment: CDR1 SNHLY and CDR2 FYNNEI. The CDR3 has 17 residues. V lost 6 bases to trimming and J lost 4 bases; unmatched junction nucleotides: 7. DNA for the CDR3: TGTGCCAGCAGAGAGGGACTAGCGGGAGGATCTTACAATGAGCAGTTCTTC. The encoded protein is CASREGLAGGSYNEQFF. The variable domain in full, with the rest retrieved from reference TRBV2 and TRBJ2-1, is EPEVTQTPSHQVTQMGQEVILRCVPISNHLYFYWYRQILGQKVEFLVSFYNNEISEKSEIFDDQFSVERPDGSNFTLKIRSTKLEDSAMYFCASREGLAGGSYNEQFFGPGTRLTVL.

The V and J genes are TRBV6-5 and TRBJ1-4; 9 bases fit TRBD1. The junction had 4 bases not matched to a gene; V was cut back by 7 bases and J by 1 base. The CDR3 totals 15 residues. Germline V gene sequence: CDR1 MNHEY, CDR2 SVGAGI. This CDR3 reads CASIGTGLTNEKLFF. For the CDR3, the DNA is TGTGCCAGCATAGGGACAGGGTTAACTAATGAAAAACTGTTTTTT.